The 20 T cell receptor beta chains presented below share a single source sample, sequenced in a study of T-cell reconstitution after alpha-beta-depleted transplantation in children. Unique molecular identifiers were incorporated during preparation of the TCRbeta library. TCRdb passed the PCR reads through MiXCR, listing each CDR3 protein once. The repertoire holds 670,000 or so distinct CDR3 sequences, with about an eighth as singletons. The source was PBMCs, collected before TCRalphabeta/CD19-depleted stem cell transplant. These receptors were collected from a girl aged 2 to 10 with congenital amegakaryocytic thrombocytopenia, due to receive a stem cell transplant.

This clonotype was picked up many times. The chain joins TRBV20-1 to TRBJ2-3; no firm D call. The germline CDR1 and CDR2 sequences are DFQATT and SNEGSKA (reference sequence). With 1 base removed from V and 2 bases from J, the gap between germline ends came to 7 bases. CDR3 length: 13 amino acids. Here the CDR3 DNA reads TGCAGTGCTAGAGTTATCGTCACAGATACGCAGTATTTT. Amino acids: CSARVIVTDTQYF.

The rearrangement links TRBV15 to TRBJ1-2; D is ambiguous. V was trimmed by 1 base and J by 7 bases, leaving 7 bases between them. The germline V gene encodes CDR1 LNHNV and CDR2 YYDKDF (reference sequence). This CDR3 is built from 12 residues. CDR3 protein: CATSRGSFGYTF. CDR3 DNA sequence: TGTGCCACCAGCAGAGGGTCTTTTGGCTACACCTTC.

This rearrangement joins TRBV27 to TRBJ1-2, with D possibly being TRBD1 (5 bases). Trimming took off 8 bases at V and 2 bases at J, with 12 bases between the two ends. The CDR3 has 13 residues. The germline V gene has CDR1 MNHEY and CDR2 SMNVEV (reference sequence). CDR3 in DNA: TGTGCCAGCGCGCCGGGGGAAAACTATGGCTACACCTTC. Protein: CASAPGENYGYTF.

In its sample, this clonotype was seen many times. The chain combines TRBV5-1 with TRBJ1-5; weak D call: TRBD1 (6 bases). Deletions cut 0 bases from V and 5 bases from J, with 9 bases between. The CDR3 has 14 amino acids. Germline CDR1 and CDR2: SGHRS and YFSETQ. CDR3 DNA: TGCGCCAGCAGCTTGGCTCGGGGGCATCAGCCCCAGCATTTT. This sequence encodes CASSLARGHQPQHF.

This clonotype was seen a few times. This chain connects TRBV13 to TRBJ2-7; 7 nucleotides match TRBD2. J gave up 2 bases and V 7 bases, and 5 bases lay outside the gene matches. Per germline, CDR1 PRHDT and CDR2 FYEKMQ (reference sequence). The CDR3 is made up of 13 amino acids. DNA for the CDR3: TGTGCCAGCAAGGCGGGAGCGACCTACGAGCAGTACTTC. The encoded protein is CASKAGATYEQYF.

The table lists this clonotype with many counts. The V call is TRBV7-8, the J call TRBJ2-1; 10 nucleotides line up with TRBD2. With V trimmed by 0 bases and J by 4 bases, 3 bases remained unmatched. This CDR3 has 16 residues. Germline loops: CDR1 SGHVS, CDR2 FQNEAQ. The chain's CDR3 is CASSLAGAGGYNEQFF. DNA of the CDR3: TGTGCCAGCAGCTTAGCTGGAGCGGGAGGGTACAATGAGCAGTTCTTC.

This clonotype has at least ten counts. One end of the junction varies from germline; a read error may be responsible. The chain couples TRBV20-1 to TRBJ1-3; a weak D match, TRBD1 (5 bases). Germline CDR1 reads DFQATT; CDR2 reads SNEGSKA (reference sequence). This CDR3 contains 15 residues. The CDR3 reads CSASTGLRSENTIYF. DNA for the CDR3: TGCAGTGCAAGTACGGGACTCCGCTCTGAAAACACCATATATTTT.

Notes on this clonotype: A much more abundant neighbour one base away suggests this may be a read error. The chain employs TRBV12-3 or TRBV12-4 and TRBJ1-6; TRBD1 matches at 7 bases. CDR3 size: 16 residues. The J segment lost 7 bases and the V segment lost 1 base, leaving 7 bases of the junction unmatched. Written as DNA, the CDR3 is TGTGCCAGCAGTTTAGTTAGGGGGCGTGAGAATTCACCCCTCCACTTT. It specifies CASSLVRGRENSPLHF.

This clonotype came up a few times. V and J are TRBV10-3 and TRBJ1-1; D unclear. V gave up 5 bases and J gave up 4 bases, with 17 bases separating them. The CDR3 consists of 15 residues. Germline V gene data show CDR1 as ENHRY and CDR2 as SYGVKD. The CDR3 sequence is CAISSSLVLGTEAFF. The CDR3 DNA reads as TGTGCCATCAGTTCTTCTTTGGTTTTGGGCACTGAAGCTTTCTTT.

This clonotype was seen a handful of times. The J gene is TRBJ2-4, the V gene TRBV10-3; D possibly uses TRBD1 or TRBD2 (6 bases each). V lost 11 bases to trimming and J lost 7 bases, with 12 bases between them. From germline, CDR1 is ENHRY and CDR2 SYGVKD. CDR3 length: 11 residues. CDR3 amino acids: CAGGGGNIQYF. Here the CDR3 DNA reads TGTGCCGGAGGAGGGGGGAACATTCAGTACTTC.

For this clonotype: This may be a read error, as it is one base from a much larger clone. No conserved phenylalanine or tryptophan ends this CDR3, so it is likely a read error. This chain uses TRBV7-9 with TRBJ2-1; 9 bases agree with TRBD1. V was clipped by 4 bases and J by 8 bases; unmatched bases: 9. Germline V gene lookup returns CDR1 SEHNR and CDR2 FQNEAQ (reference sequence). The CDR3 totals 15 residues. CDR3 region: CASSYPPGQGHEQFV. CDR3 DNA: TGTGCCAGCAGCTATCCGCCGGGACAGGGCCATGAGCAGTTCGTC.

The chain is built from TRBV7-9 and TRBJ2-7, with 8 bases fitting TRBD2. V lost 1 base and J lost 3; bases outside the gene matches: 11. CDR1 and CDR2 from the germline V gene are SEHNR and FQNEAQ (reference sequence). The CDR3 has 17 amino acids. DNA for the CDR3: TGTGCCAGCAGCTTAGGGTTTCCGGCGGGAGGAGGCTACGAGCAGTACTTC. As protein: CASSLGFPAGGGYEQYF.

The chain recombines TRBV12-3 or TRBV12-4 with TRBJ2-1; TRBD1 might be the D (6 bases). The CDR3 has 16 amino acids. The V end was cut by 6 bases, the J end by 4 bases, with 19 bases between. Written as DNA, the CDR3 is TGTGCCAGCAGCCTCCTCAGGGGCTTAAATTACAATGAGCAGTTCTTC. Encoded protein: CASSLLRGLNYNEQFF.

Many counts were recorded for this clonotype. The DNA of the CDR3 is TGCAGTGCTAGAGCCATAGCGGGAGGGACCCAGTACTTC. Protein sequence: CSARAIAGGTQYF. J is TRBJ2-5 and V is TRBV20-1, with 10 bases fitting TRBD2. J lost 7 bases, V lost 1 base, and 3 bases had no gene match. This CDR3 spans 13 amino acids. The germline gives CDR1 DFQATT, CDR2 SNEGSKA (reference sequence).

This clonotype was detected only a few times. This chain connects TRBV18 to TRBJ2-5; D not certain. CDR1 and CDR2 (germline): KGHSH, LQKENI. V dropped 1 base and J dropped 5 bases, with 11 bases sitting between them. The CDR3 extends over 14 amino acids. The CDR3 DNA sequence: TGTGCCAGCTCACCACGATGGGGTGACGAGACCCAGTACTTC. Translation: CASSPRWGDETQYF. Full variable domain (remainder filled in from reference TRBV18 and TRBJ2-5): NAGVMQNPRHLVRRRGQEARLRCSPMKGHSHVYWYRQLPEEGLKFMVYLQKENIIDESGMPKERFSAEFPKEGPSILRIQQVVRGDSAAYFCASSPRWGDETQYFGPGTRLLVL.

Many counts were recorded for this clonotype. The J gene is TRBJ2-2, the V gene TRBV11-2; a weak D match, TRBD1 (6 bases). V lost 5 bases to trimming and J lost 7 bases, with 14 bases between them. Looked up from germline, CDR1 is SGHAT and CDR2 is FQNNGV. This CDR3 is built from 14 residues. The CDR3, as DNA: TGTGCCAGCAGCCCGGTTGGGGGCATCGGGGAGCTGTTTTTT. This translates into CASSPVGGIGELFF.

This clonotype was detected ten times or more. The V and J genes are TRBV5-1 and TRBJ1-5; D gene ambiguous. V gave up 0 bases and J gave up 5 bases, with 12 bases separating them. Per the germline V gene, CDR1 is SGHRS and CDR2 is YFSETQ. The CDR3 is 15 residues long. CDR3 protein: CASSLAVGSDQPQHF. The CDR3 nucleotides read TGCGCCAGCAGCTTGGCGGTAGGGTCAGATCAGCCCCAGCATTTT.

This clonotype was seen a few times. The CDR3 here is CASSQDFQGDSPLHF. The CDR3 bases are TGTGCCAGCAGCCAAGATTTTCAGGGTGATTCACCCCTCCACTTT. V is TRBV14 and J is TRBJ1-6; D possibly corresponds to TRBD1 (5 bases). Trimming took off 0 bases at V and 8 bases at J, with 11 bases between the two ends. The CDR3 sequence is 15 residues long. CDR1 SGHDN and CDR2 FVKESK come from the germline V gene. Drawing the rest from reference TRBV14 and TRBJ1-6, the complete variable domain is EAGVTQFPSHSVIEKGQTVTLRCDPISGHDNLYWYRRVMGKEIKFLLHFVKESKQDESGMPNNRFLAERTGGTYSTLKVQPAELEDSGVYFCASSQDFQGDSPLHFGNGTRLTVT.

This clonotype came up many times. V gene TRBV5-1 combines with J gene TRBJ2-7, with D possibly TRBD1 on 6 matching bases. Germline V CDR1 and CDR2: SGHRS, YFSETQ. This CDR3 contains 16 residues. The germline V and J ends were trimmed by 2 bases and 2 bases, with 17 bases remaining between them. CDR3 DNA sequence: TGCGCCAGCAGCTTTGCAGGACAGTTCCAGCCCTACGAGCAGTACTTC. Its protein is CASSFAGQFQPYEQYF.

This clonotype has more than one count but fewer than ten. The gene calls are TRBV5-6 and TRBJ1-2; TRBD1 is a possible D gene (6 bases). The V end lost 6 bases, the J end lost 4 bases, and 19 bases lay between the germline ends. Germline V CDR1 and CDR2: SGHDT, YYEEEE. The CDR3 has 15 residues. The CDR3 is CASTSRTAFIYGYTF. The CDR3 nucleotides are TGTGCCAGCACCTCTAGGACAGCATTCATCTATGGCTACACCTTC.